These 24 T cell receptor beta chains came from one sample sequenced in a study of control samples from healthy donors and cancer patients. The repertoire was sequenced with immunoSEQ multiplex PCR; TCRdb's copy has only in-frame clones and lacks some. The sample yields 100,000 to 150,000 clones, 85% to 95% seen once. The sequenced sample was PBMCs. All receptors come from a man at least 80 years old with head and neck cancer.

V is TRBV30 and J is TRBJ1-1, with D perhaps matching TRBD1 (5 bases). The V end lost 4 bases, the J end lost 0 bases, and 12 bases lay between the germline ends. The CDR3 is 14 amino acids. Germline V gene sequence: CDR1 GTSNPN, CDR2 SVGIG (reference sequence). CDR3 sequence (DNA): TGTGCCTGGACTTACCGGGGGATGAACACTGAAGCTTTCTTT. Its protein product is CAWTYRGMNTEAFF.

This chain joins TRBV11-2 and TRBJ1-5; TRBD1 matches at 7 bases. Germline V lookup: CDR1 SGHAT, CDR2 FQNNGV. Trimming cost V 3 bases and J 0 bases; bases outside gene matches: 8. This CDR3 has 17 residues. CDR3 sequence: CASSLRGGAGSNQPQHF. DNA of the CDR3: TGTGCCAGCAGCTTGAGAGGGGGCGCGGGTAGCAATCAGCCCCAGCATTTT.

The chain combines TRBV7-8 with TRBJ2-7; weak D call: TRBD1 (6 bases). The CDR3 sequence is 15 residues long. Trimming stripped 7 bases from V and 4 bases from J, with 20 bases between. Germline CDR1 and CDR2: SGHVS and FQNEAQ. CDR3 loop: CASTPRTTGPYEQYF. The CDR3 coding sequence is TGTGCCAGCACCCCACGGACGACAGGACCTTACGAGCAGTACTTC.

The chain recombines TRBV27 with TRBJ2-7, with a tentative D call TRBD1 (6 bases). CDR1 is MNHEY, CDR2 SMNVEV, per germline (reference sequence). The CDR3 spans 15 residues. V gave up 10 bases and J gave up 3 bases, with 22 bases separating them. The CDR3 DNA follows: TGTGCCACCGCCTCGGACCCGGGACACTTCTACGAGCAGTACTTC. This gives the protein CATASDPGHFYEQYF.

The CDR3 coding sequence is TGTGCCAGCAGCCCACGTGTTTGGACAGGGGGCACTGAAGCTTTCTTT. This translates into CASSPRVWTGGTEAFF. This chain connects TRBV7-9 to TRBJ1-1; 10 bases align to TRBD1. Germline V lookup: CDR1 SEHNR, CDR2 FQNEAQ (reference sequence). This CDR3 comprises 16 residues. V lost 5 bases to trimming and J lost 4 bases; unmatched junction nucleotides: 10. The full variable domain, its missing parts supplied by reference TRBV7-9 and TRBJ1-1, is DTGVSQNPRHKITKRGQNVTFRCDPISEHNRLYWYRQTLGQGPEFLTYFQNEAQLEKSRLLSDRFSAERPKGSFSTLEIQRTEQGDSAMYLCASSPRVWTGGTEAFFGQGTRLTVV.

The rearrangement uses TRBV5-1 and TRBJ2-2; TRBD2 aligns across 14 bases. This CDR3 has 19 residues. The V segment lost 5 bases and the J segment 9 bases; nucleotides outside the gene matches: 18. Germline V gives CDR1 SGHRS, CDR2 YFSETQ. The CDR3 DNA is TGCGCCAGCAGATCAGGGACTAGCGGGAGTCCCGCCTATATCCGGGAGCTGTTTTTT. Amino acid sequence: CASRSGTSGSPAYIRELFF.

V is TRBV6-2 or TRBV6-3 and J is TRBJ1-2; no clear D gene. Germline CDR1 MNHEY, CDR2 SVGEGT. CDR3 length: 16 residues. V dropped 0 bases and J dropped 7 bases, with 18 bases sitting between them. This chain's CDR3 is CASSYSTYRVVGGYTF. DNA for the CDR3: TGTGCCAGCAGTTACTCGACGTACCGGGTGGTAGGTGGCTACACCTTC.

The rearrangement uses TRBV19 and TRBJ2-7, with D tentatively TRBD1 (6 bases). Trimming pared 1 base from V and 2 bases from J, leaving 6 bases between. CDR3 size: 13 residues. CDR1 and CDR2 from the germline V gene are LNHDA and SQIVND (reference sequence). The CDR3 spells CASSIGTAYEQYF. CDR3 in DNA: TGTGCCAGTAGTATAGGGACAGCCTACGAGCAGTACTTC.

The chain joins TRBV7-2 to TRBJ1-5; 8 bases fit TRBD1. There are 16 residues in the CDR3. From germline, CDR1 is SGHTA and CDR2 FQGNSA. With V trimmed by 2 bases and J by 6 bases, 9 bases remained unmatched. The CDR3 spells CASSLWGRGLGQPQHF. The CDR3 region has the DNA TGTGCCAGCAGCTTATGGGGCAGGGGGCTTGGTCAGCCCCAGCATTTT.

The V and J genes are TRBV19 and TRBJ1-4; no reliable D call. The CDR3 extends over 15 amino acids. Trimming left V 3 bases short and J 2 bases short, with 10 bases between. Germline values: CDR1 LNHDA, CDR2 SQIVND (reference sequence). This CDR3 is CASSISTATNEKLFF. CDR3 DNA sequence: TGTGCCAGTAGTATTTCGACCGCTACTAATGAAAAACTGTTTTTT.

The chain links TRBV19 to TRBJ1-4, with 10 bases that match TRBD1. Germline loops: CDR1 LNHDA, CDR2 SQIVND (reference sequence). The J segment lost 1 base and the V segment lost 5 bases, leaving 7 bases of the junction unmatched. The CDR3 extends over 17 amino acids. CDR3 region: CASSQGGQGRTNEKLFF. Written as DNA, the CDR3 is TGTGCCAGTAGTCAAGGGGGACAGGGGAGAACTAATGAAAAACTGTTTTTT.

The chain's CDR3 is CASSSPGRPYF. In DNA, the CDR3 is TGTGCCAGCAGTTCCCCGGGACGGCCCTACTTC. The chain has TRBV6-2 or TRBV6-3 and TRBJ2-7, with D perhaps being TRBD1 or TRBD2 (5 bases each). Trimming left V 4 bases short and J 13 bases short, with 14 bases between. The germline CDR1 and CDR2 sequences are MNHEY and SVGEGT. CDR3 length: 11 residues.

In its sample, this clone was seen a few times. The chain recombines TRBV27 with TRBJ2-7, with D uncertain. V was cut by 5 bases and J by 2 bases, with 1 base left in between. The CDR3 consists of 10 residues. The germline V gene has CDR1 MNHEY and CDR2 SMNVEV (reference sequence). This chain's CDR3 is CASSPYEQYF. The CDR3 coding sequence is TGTGCCAGCAGTCCCTACGAGCAGTACTTC.

The rearrangement joins TRBV10-1 to TRBJ2-5; D is unresolved. This CDR3 comprises 15 residues. V was pared by 3 bases and J by 2 bases, with 13 bases between. Per the germline V gene, CDR1 is WNHNN and CDR2 is SYGVQD (reference sequence). CDR3 protein: CASSDWAVSQETQYF. The CDR3 DNA is TGCGCCAGCAGTGATTGGGCAGTAAGTCAAGAGACCCAGTACTTC.

The rearrangement joins TRBV6-2 or TRBV6-3 to TRBJ2-1; 10 nucleotides match TRBD2. V lost 1 base, J lost 7 bases, and 4 bases stayed unmatched. Germline lookup yields CDR1 MNHEY and CDR2 SVGEGT. The CDR3 extends over 15 amino acids. CDR3 protein: CASSYWGLARNEQFF. The DNA for the CDR3 is TGTGCCAGCAGTTACTGGGGACTAGCGAGAAATGAGCAGTTCTTC.

This chain links TRBV19 with TRBJ1-4, with 9 bases aligning to TRBD1. V lost 5 bases, J lost 5 bases, and 6 bases stayed unmatched. The CDR3 consists of 15 residues. Germline CDR1 reads LNHDA; CDR2 reads SQIVND (reference sequence). In DNA form, the CDR3 reads TGTGCCAGTAGTTCCCGGGGACAGGGAAATGAAAAACTGTTTTTT. The encoded protein is CASSSRGQGNEKLFF. The complete variable domain, with remaining parts taken from reference TRBV19 and TRBJ1-4, reads DGGITQSPKYLFRKEGQNVTLSCEQNLNHDAMYWYRQDPGQGLRLIYYSQIVNDFQKGDIAEGYSVSREKKESFPLTVTSAQKNPTAFYLCASSSRGQGNEKLFFGSGTQLSVL.

The genes are TRBV9 and TRBJ2-7; 10 bases align to TRBD1. V lost 4 bases, J lost 3 bases, and 4 bases stayed unmatched. The CDR3 extends over 14 amino acids. Germline CDR1 reads SGDLS; CDR2 reads YYNGEE. The CDR3 DNA is TGTGCCAGCAGCAAGGGACAGGGGAACTACGAGCAGTACTTC. This encodes CASSKGQGNYEQYF.

This chain uses TRBV7-6 with TRBJ2-2, with 9 positions matching TRBD1. Germline-derived CDR1 and CDR2 are SGHVS and FNYEAQ. V lost 5 bases to trimming and J lost 4 bases; unmatched junction nucleotides: 2. The CDR3 runs to 14 residues. CDR3 region: CASSRGQGTGELFF. CDR3 nucleotides: TGTGCCAGCAGCCGGGGACAGGGCACCGGGGAGCTGTTTTTT.

V gene TRBV9 combines with J gene TRBJ2-6; D possibly corresponds to TRBD1 (6 bases). The germline V and J ends were trimmed by 4 bases and 3 bases, with 14 bases remaining between them. Germline V lookup: CDR1 SGDLS, CDR2 YYNGEE. This CDR3 is built from 16 residues. The DNA of the CDR3 is TGTGCCAGCAGCACCACAGGGATGGGTGGGGCCAACGTCCTGACTTTC. Its translation: CASSTTGMGGANVLTF. Together with reference TRBV9 and TRBJ2-6, the CDR3 gives the full variable domain: DSGVTQTPKHLITATGQRVTLRCSPRSGDLSVYWYQQSLDQGLQFLIQYYNGEERAKGNILERFSAQQFPDLHSELNLSSLELGDSALYFCASSTTGMGGANVLTFGAGSRLTVL.

This clone was found once. The chain employs TRBV7-9 and TRBJ1-5; the match to TRBD1 covers 8 bases. Per germline, CDR1 SEHNR and CDR2 FQNEAQ (reference sequence). The CDR3 has 16 amino acids. V lost 4 bases to trimming and J lost 7 bases; unmatched junction nucleotides: 12. Written as DNA, the CDR3 is TGTGCCAGCAGCTCCCTCCGGACAGGGTTTGAGCAGCCCCAGCATTTT. As protein: CASSSLRTGFEQPQHF.

This chain connects TRBV14 to TRBJ2-1; D might be TRBD2 (6 bases). Trimming removed 5 bases at V and 10 bases at J, with 9 bases between. CDR3 length: 11 residues. Germline V gene lookup returns CDR1 SGHDN and CDR2 FVKESK. As DNA, the CDR3 is TGTGCCAGCAGCTTAAGCGGGGAGCAGTTCTTC. It specifies CASSLSGEQFF.

V gene TRBV7-6 combines with J gene TRBJ2-3; TRBD2 matches 13 bases. From germline, CDR1 is SGHVS and CDR2 FNYEAQ. The length of the CDR3 is 15 residues. The junction had 10 bases not matched to a gene; V was cut back by 5 bases and J by 11 bases. This CDR3 is CASSARGTSGIKQYF. For the CDR3, the DNA is TGTGCCAGCAGCGCTAGAGGGACTAGCGGGATTAAGCAGTATTTT.

V is TRBV4-1 and J is TRBJ2-3; D remains ambiguous. Per the germline V gene, CDR1 is MGHRA and CDR2 is YSYEKL. The CDR3 sequence is 16 residues long. V was pared by 1 base and J by 0 bases, with 11 bases between. CDR3 loop: CASSQGGGSSTDTQYF. DNA for the CDR3: TGCGCCAGCAGCCAAGGTGGCGGCTCTAGCACAGATACGCAGTATTTT.

The J gene is TRBJ1-4, the V gene TRBV6-5, with 10 bases that match TRBD1. Germline CDR1 MNHEY, CDR2 SVGAGI. Germline trimming cut 4 bases from V and 4 bases from J; bases unmatched to any gene: 0. The CDR3 sequence is 14 residues long. The CDR3 bases are TGTGCCAGCAGTTGGACAGGGGGTAATGAAAAACTGTTTTTT. Protein product: CASSWTGGNEKLFF.